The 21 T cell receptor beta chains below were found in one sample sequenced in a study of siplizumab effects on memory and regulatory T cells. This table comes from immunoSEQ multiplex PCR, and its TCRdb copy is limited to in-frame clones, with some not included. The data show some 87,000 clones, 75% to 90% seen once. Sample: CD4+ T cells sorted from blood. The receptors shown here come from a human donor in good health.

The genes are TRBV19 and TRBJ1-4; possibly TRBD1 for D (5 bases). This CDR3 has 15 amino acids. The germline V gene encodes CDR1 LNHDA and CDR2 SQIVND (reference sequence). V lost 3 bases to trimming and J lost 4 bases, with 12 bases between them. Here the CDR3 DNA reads TGTGCCAGTAGTATTCGACAGCCTGGTAATGAAAAACTGTTTTTT. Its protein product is CASSIRQPGNEKLFF.

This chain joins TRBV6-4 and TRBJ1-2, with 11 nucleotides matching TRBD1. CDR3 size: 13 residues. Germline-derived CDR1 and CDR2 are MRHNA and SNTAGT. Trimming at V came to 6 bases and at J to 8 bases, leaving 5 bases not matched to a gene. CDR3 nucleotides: TGTGCCAGCAGCAGGACAGGGGGCCAAGGCTACACCTTC. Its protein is CASSRTGGQGYTF.

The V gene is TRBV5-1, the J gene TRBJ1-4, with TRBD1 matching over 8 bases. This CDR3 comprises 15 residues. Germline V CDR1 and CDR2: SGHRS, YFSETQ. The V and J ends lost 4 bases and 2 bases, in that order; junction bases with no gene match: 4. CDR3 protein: CASSHGQGTNEKLFF. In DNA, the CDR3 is TGCGCCAGCAGCCACGGACAGGGTACTAATGAAAAACTGTTTTTT.

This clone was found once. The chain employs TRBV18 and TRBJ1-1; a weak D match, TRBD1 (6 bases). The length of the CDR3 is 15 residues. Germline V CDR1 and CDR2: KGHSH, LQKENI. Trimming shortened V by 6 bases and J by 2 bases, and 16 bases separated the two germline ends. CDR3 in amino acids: CASSLYTGINTEAFF. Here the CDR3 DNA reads TGTGCCAGCTCTCTTTATACAGGGATTAACACTGAAGCTTTCTTT.

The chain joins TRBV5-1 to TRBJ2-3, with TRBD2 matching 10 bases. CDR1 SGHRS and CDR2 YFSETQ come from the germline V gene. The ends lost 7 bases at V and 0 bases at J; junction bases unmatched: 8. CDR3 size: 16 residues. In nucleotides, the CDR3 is TGCGCCAGCGGGCGGACTAGCGGATTTAGCACAGATACGCAGTATTTT. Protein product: CASGRTSGFSTDTQYF.

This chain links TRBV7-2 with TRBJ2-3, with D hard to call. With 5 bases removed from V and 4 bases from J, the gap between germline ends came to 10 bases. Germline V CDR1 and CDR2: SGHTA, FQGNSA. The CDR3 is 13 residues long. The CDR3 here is CASSDRLPDTQYF. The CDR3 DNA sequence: TGTGCCAGCAGCGATAGACTTCCAGATACGCAGTATTTT. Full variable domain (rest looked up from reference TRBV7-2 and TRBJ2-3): GAGVSQSPSNKVTEKGKDVELRCDPISGHTALYWYRQSLGQGLEFLIYFQGNSAPDKSGLPSDRFSAERTGGSVSTLTIQRTQQEDSAVYLCASSDRLPDTQYFGPGTRLTVL.

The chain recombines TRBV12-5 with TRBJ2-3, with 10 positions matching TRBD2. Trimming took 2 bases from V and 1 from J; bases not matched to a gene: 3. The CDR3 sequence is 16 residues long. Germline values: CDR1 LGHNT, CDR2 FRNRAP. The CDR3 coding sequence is TGTGCTAGTGGTTTGAGACTAGCGGGTGGCACAGATACGCAGTATTTT. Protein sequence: CASGLRLAGGTDTQYF.

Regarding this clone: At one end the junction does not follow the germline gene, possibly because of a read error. CDR3 residues: CAGSPLGAGIGGELFF. The CDR3 DNA sequence: TGTGCCGGCAGCCCCCTCGGAGCGGGAATCGGCGGGGAGCTGTTTTTT. The gene calls are TRBV7-2 and TRBJ2-2; TRBD2 matches at 7 bases. Germline V lookup: CDR1 SGHTA, CDR2 FQGNSA. The length of the CDR3 is 16 residues.

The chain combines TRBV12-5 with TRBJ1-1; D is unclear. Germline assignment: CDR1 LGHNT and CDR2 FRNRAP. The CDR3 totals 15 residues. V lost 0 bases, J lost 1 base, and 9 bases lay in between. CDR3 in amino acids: CASGLVIGPNTEAFF. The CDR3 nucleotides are TGTGCTAGTGGTTTGGTAATCGGCCCGAACACTGAAGCTTTCTTT.

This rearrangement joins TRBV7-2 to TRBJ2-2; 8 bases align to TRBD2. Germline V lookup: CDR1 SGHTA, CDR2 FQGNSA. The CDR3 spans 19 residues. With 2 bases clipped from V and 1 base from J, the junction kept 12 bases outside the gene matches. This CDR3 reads CASSLRNGLARRNTGELFF. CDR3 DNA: TGTGCCAGCAGCTTAAGGAACGGACTAGCAAGGAGGAACACCGGGGAGCTGTTTTTT.

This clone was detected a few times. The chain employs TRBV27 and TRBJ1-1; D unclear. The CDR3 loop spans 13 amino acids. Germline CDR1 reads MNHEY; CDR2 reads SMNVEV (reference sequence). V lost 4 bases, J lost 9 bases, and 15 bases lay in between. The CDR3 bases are TGTGCCAGCAGTTCTTTCTCGGACGGACAAGCTTTCTTT. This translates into CASSSFSDGQAFF.

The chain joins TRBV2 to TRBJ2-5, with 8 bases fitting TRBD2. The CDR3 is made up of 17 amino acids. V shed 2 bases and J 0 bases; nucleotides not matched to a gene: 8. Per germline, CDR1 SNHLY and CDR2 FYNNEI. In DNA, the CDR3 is TGTGCCAGCAGTGAATGGGCTAGCGGGCAAAACCAAGAGACCCAGTACTTC. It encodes CASSEWASGQNQETQYF.

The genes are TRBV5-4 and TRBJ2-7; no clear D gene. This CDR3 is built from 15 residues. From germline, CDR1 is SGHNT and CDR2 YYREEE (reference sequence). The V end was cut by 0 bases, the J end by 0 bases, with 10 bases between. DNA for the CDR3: TGTGCCAGCAGCTTGGAATCAGGAAACTCCTACGAGCAGTACTTC. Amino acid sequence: CASSLESGNSYEQYF.

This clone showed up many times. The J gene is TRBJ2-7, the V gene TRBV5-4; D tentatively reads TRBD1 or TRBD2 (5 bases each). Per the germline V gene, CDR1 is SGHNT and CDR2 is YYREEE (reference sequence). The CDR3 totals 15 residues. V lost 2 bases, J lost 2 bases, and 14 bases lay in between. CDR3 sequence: CASSLPGPNTYEQYF. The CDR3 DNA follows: TGTGCCAGCAGCTTACCGGGACCGAACACCTACGAGCAGTACTTC.

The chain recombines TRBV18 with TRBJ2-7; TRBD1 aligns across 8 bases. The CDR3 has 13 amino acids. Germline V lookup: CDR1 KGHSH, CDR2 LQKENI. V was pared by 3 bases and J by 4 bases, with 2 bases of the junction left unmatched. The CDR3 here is CASSPDRVYEQYF. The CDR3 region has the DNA TGTGCCAGCTCACCGGACAGGGTGTACGAGCAGTACTTC.

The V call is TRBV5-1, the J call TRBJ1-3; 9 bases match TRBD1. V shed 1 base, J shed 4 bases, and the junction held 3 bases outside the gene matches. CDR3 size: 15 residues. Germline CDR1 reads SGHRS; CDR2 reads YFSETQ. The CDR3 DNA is TGCGCCAGCAGCTTGTACAGGGGGCAGGGAAACACCATATATTTT. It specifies CASSLYRGQGNTIYF.

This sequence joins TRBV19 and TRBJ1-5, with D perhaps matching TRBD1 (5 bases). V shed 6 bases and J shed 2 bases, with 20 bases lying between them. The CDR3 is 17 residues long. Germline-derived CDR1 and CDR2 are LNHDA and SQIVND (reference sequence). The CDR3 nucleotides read TGTGCCAGTAGCCTAGGTCGGGGGAGAGTGGGCAATCAGCCCCAGCATTTT. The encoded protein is CASSLGRGRVGNQPQHF.

The CDR3 coding sequence is TGTGCCAGCAGCGCCCTTACTGGGGACTCGTTTGGCTACACCTTC. Translating it yields CASSALTGDSFGYTF. V and J are TRBV14 and TRBJ1-2, with D possibly being TRBD1 (5 bases). V was pared by 5 bases and J by 7 bases, with 20 bases between. The CDR3 is 15 residues long. In germline, CDR1 is SGHDN, CDR2 FVKESK.

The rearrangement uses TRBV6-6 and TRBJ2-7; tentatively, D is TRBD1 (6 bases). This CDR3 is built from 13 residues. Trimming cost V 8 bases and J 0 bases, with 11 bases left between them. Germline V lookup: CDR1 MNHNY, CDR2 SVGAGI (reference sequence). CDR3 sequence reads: CASDTGSSYEQYF. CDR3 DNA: TGTGCCAGCGACACAGGGAGCTCCTACGAGCAGTACTTC.

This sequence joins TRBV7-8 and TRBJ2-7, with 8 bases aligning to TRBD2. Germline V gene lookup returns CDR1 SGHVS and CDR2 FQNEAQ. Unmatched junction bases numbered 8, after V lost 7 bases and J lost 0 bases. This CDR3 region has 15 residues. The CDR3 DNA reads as TGTGCCAGCAACCAACGGAGCGGGAGCTCCTACGAGCAGTACTTC. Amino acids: CASNQRSGSSYEQYF.

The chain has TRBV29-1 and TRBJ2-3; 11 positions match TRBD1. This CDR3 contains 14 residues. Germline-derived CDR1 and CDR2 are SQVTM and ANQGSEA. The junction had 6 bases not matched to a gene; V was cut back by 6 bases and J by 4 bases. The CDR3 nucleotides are TGCAGCGTGGTACCGGGACAGGGGGCAGATACGCAGTATTTT. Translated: CSVVPGQGADTQYF.